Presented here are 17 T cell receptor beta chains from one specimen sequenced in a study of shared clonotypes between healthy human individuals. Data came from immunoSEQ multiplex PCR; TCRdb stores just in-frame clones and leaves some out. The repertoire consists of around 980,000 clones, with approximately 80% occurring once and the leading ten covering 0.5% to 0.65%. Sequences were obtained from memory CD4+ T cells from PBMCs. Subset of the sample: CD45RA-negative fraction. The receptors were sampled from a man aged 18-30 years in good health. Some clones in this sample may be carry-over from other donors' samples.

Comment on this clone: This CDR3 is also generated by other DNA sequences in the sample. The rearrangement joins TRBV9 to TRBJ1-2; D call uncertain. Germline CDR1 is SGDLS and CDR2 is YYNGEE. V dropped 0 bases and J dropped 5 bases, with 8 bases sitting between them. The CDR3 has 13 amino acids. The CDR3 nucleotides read TGTGCCAGCAGCGTAGGGGGAGCTTATGGCTACACCTTC. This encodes CASSVGGAYGYTF.

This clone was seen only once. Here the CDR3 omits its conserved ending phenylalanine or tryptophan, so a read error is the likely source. CDR3 DNA sequence: TGTGCCAGCAGCTTCGACGGCGGAATTTATGGCTACACCCTC. Residues: CASSFDGGIYGYTL. This rearrangement joins TRBV7-3 to TRBJ1-2; D is ambiguous. V dropped 3 bases and J dropped 5 bases, with 13 bases sitting between them. Germline CDR1 reads SGHTA; CDR2 reads FQGTGA. This CDR3 is built from 14 residues.

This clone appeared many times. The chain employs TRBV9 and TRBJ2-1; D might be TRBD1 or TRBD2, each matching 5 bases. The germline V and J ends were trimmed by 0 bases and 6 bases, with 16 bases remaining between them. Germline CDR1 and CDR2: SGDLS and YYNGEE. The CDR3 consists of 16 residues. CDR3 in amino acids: CASSVGRDGIVNEQFF. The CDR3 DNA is TGTGCCAGCAGCGTAGGACGGGACGGAATAGTCAATGAGCAGTTCTTC.

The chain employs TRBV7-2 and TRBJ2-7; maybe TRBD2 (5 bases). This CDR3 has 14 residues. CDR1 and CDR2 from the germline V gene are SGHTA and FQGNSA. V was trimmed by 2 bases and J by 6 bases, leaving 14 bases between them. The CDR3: CASSLTPGKGEQYF. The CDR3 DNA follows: TGTGCCAGCAGCTTAACCCCGGGGAAGGGCGAGCAGTACTTC. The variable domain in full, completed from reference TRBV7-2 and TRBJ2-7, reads GAGVSQSPSNKVTEKGKDVELRCDPISGHTALYWYRQSLGQGLEFLIYFQGNSAPDKSGLPSDRFSAERTGGSVSTLTIQRTQQEDSAVYLCASSLTPGKGEQYFGPGTRLTVT.

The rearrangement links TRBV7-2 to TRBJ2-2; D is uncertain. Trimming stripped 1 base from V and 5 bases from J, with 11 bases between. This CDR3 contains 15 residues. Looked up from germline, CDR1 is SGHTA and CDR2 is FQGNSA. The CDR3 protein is CASSLVLGETGELFF. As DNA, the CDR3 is TGTGCCAGCAGCTTAGTCCTGGGCGAGACCGGGGAGCTGTTTTTT.

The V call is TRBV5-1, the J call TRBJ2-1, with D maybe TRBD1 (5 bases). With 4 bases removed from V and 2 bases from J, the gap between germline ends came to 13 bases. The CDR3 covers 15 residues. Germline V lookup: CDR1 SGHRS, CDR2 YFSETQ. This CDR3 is CASSATDSAYNEQFF. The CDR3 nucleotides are TGCGCCAGCAGCGCAACCGACAGTGCCTACAATGAGCAGTTCTTC.

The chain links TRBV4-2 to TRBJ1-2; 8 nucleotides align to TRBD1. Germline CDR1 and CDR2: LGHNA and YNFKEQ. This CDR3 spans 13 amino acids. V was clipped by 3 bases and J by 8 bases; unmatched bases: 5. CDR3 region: CASSHIDRGGYTF. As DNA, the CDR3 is TGTGCCAGCAGCCACATCGACAGGGGCGGCTACACCTTC.

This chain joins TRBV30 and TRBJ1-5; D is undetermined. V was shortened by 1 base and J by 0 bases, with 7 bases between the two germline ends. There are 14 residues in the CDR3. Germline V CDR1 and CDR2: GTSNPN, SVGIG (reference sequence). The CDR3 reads CAWSAVTSNQPQHF. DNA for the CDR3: TGTGCCTGGAGTGCCGTTACTAGCAATCAGCCCCAGCATTTT.

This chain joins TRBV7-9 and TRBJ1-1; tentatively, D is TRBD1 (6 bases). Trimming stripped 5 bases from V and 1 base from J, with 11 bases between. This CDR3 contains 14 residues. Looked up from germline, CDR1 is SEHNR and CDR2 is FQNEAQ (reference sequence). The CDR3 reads CASSEQGPNTEAFF. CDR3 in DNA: TGTGCCAGCAGCGAACAGGGCCCGAACACTGAAGCTTTCTTT.

The CDR3 protein is CSAQRDTEAFF. CDR3 DNA: TGCAGCGCCCAGCGCGACACTGAAGCTTTCTTT. This chain joins TRBV29-1 and TRBJ1-1; D remains unclear. Germline V gene data show CDR1 as SQVTM and CDR2 as ANQGSEA. The CDR3 spans 11 residues. The V end was cut by 7 bases, the J end by 3 bases, with 9 bases between.

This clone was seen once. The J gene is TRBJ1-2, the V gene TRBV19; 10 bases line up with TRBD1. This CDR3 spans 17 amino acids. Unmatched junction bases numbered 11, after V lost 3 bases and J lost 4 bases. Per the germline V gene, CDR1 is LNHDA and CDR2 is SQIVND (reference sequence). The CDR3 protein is CASSIIGTGELTYGYTF. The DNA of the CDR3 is TGTGCCAGTAGTATTATAGGGACAGGGGAACTGACCTATGGCTACACCTTC.

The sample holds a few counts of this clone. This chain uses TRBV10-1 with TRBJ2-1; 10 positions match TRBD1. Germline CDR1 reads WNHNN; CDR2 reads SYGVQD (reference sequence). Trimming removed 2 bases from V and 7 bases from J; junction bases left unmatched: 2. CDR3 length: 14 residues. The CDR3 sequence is CASSEDRGPNEQFF. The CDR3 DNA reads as TGCGCCAGCAGTGAGGACAGGGGGCCTAATGAGCAGTTCTTC.

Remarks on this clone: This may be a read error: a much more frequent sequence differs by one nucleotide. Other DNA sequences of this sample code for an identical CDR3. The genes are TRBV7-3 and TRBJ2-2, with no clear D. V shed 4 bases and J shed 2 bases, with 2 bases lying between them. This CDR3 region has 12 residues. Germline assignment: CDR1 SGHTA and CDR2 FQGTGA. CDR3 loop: CASSSNTGELFF. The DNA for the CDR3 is TGTGCCAGCAGCTCAAACACCGGGGAGCTGTTTTTT.

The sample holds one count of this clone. The CDR3 DNA is TGTGCCAGCAGTTACGGACAGCCCGGGACTAGCGGGAGGCACTACAATGAGCAGTTCTTC. Encoded protein: CASSYGQPGTSGRHYNEQFF. V is TRBV28 and J is TRBJ2-1, with 15 positions matching TRBD2. The CDR3 contains 20 residues. Germline V CDR1 and CDR2: MDHEN, SYDVKM. After removal of 4 bases from V and 3 bases from J, the junction contained 13 bases not matched to a gene.

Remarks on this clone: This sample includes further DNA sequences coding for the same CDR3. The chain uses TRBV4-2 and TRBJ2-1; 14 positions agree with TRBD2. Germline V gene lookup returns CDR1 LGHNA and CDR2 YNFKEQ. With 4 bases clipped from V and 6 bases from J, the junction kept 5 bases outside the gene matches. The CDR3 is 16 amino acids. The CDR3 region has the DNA TGTGCCAGCAGCCGCCGAGGGACTAGCGGGAGCAATGAGCAGTTCTTC. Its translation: CASSRRGTSGSNEQFF.

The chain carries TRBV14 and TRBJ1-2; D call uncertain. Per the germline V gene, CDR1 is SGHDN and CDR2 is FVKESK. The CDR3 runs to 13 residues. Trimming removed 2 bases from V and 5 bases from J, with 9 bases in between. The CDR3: CASSQQHRYGYTF. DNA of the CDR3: TGTGCCAGCAGCCAACAGCACAGATATGGCTACACCTTC.

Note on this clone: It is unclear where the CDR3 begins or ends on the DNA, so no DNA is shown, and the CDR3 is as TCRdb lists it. This CDR3 is CASSTTGTGGIRGRQGTF. This sequence joins TRBV19 and TRBJ1-2; whether TRBD1, the table's D call, matches the DNA was not checked. Germline loops: CDR1 LNHDA, CDR2 SQIVND (reference sequence). The CDR3 comprises 18 residues, both ends counted.